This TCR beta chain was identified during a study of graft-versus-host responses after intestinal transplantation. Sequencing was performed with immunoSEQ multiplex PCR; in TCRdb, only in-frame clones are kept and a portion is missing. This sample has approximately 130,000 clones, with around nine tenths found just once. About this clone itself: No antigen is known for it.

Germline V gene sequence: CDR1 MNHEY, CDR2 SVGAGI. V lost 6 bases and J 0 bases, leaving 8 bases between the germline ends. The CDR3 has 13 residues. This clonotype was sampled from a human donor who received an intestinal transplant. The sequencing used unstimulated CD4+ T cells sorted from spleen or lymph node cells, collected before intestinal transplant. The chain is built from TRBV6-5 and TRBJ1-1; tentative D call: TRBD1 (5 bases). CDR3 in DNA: TGTGCCAGCAGGGAGGGGTTGAACACTGAAGCTTTCTTT. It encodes CASREGLNTEAFF.